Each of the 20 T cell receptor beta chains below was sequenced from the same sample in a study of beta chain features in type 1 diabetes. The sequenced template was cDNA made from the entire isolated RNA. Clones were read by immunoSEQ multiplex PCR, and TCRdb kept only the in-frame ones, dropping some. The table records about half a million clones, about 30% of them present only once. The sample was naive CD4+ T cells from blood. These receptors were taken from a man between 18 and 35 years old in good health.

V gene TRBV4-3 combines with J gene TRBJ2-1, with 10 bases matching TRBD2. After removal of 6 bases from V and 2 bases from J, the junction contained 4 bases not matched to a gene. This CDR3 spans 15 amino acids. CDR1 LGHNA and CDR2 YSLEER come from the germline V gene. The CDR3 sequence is CASSRTSGTYNEQFF. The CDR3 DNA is TGCGCCAGCAGTCGGACTAGCGGCACCTACAATGAGCAGTTCTTC.

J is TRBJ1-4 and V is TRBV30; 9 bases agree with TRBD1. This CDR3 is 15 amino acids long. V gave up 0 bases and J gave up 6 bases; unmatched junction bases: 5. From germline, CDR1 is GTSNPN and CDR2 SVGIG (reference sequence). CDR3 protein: CAWSVTGTGHEKLFF. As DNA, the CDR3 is TGTGCCTGGAGTGTAACAGGGACAGGGCATGAAAAACTGTTTTTT.

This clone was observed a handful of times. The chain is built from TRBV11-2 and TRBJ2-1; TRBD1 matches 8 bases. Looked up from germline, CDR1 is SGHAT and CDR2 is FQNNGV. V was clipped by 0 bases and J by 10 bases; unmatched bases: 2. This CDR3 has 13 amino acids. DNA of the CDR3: TGTGCCAGCAGCTTAGATCGGACAGGGGAGCAGTTCTTC. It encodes CASSLDRTGEQFF.

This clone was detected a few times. This CDR3 reads CASSSQGLAGGNEQYF. In DNA form, the CDR3 reads TGCGCCAGCAGCTCTCAGGGGCTAGCGGGAGGGAACGAGCAGTACTTC. The chain recombines TRBV5-1 with TRBJ2-7, with 12 bases lining up with TRBD2. The CDR3 sequence is 16 residues long. V lost 3 bases to trimming and J lost 5 bases; unmatched junction nucleotides: 9. In germline, CDR1 is SGHRS, CDR2 YFSETQ.

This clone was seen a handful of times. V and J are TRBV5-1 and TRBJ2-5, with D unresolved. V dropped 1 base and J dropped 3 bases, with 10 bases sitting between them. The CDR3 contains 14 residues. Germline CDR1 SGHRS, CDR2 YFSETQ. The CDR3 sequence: CASSLLGGEETQYF. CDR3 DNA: TGCGCCAGCAGCTTGCTGGGCGGCGAAGAGACCCAGTACTTC.

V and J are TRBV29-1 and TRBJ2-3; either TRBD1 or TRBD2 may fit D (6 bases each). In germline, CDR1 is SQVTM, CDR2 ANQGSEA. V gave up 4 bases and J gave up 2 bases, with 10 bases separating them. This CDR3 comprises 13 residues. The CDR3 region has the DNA TGCAGCGTTGTGTGGGGGGCCACAGATACGCAGTATTTT. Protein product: CSVVWGATDTQYF.

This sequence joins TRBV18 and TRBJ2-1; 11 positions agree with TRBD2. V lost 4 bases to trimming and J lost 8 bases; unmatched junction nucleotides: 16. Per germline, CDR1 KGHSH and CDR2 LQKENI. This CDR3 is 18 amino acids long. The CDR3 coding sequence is TGTGCCAGCTCACGAGTCGTTTTGTCACTAGCGGGAGACGATGAGCAGTTCTTC. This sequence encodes CASSRVVLSLAGDDEQFF.

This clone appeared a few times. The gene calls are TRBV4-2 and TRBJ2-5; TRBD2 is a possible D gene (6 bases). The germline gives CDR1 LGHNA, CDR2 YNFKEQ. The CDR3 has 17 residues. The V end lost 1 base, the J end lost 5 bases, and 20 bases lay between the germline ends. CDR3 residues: CASSQGFGSGSEETQYF. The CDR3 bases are TGTGCCAGCAGCCAAGGCTTTGGTAGCGGCTCTGAGGAGACCCAGTACTTC.

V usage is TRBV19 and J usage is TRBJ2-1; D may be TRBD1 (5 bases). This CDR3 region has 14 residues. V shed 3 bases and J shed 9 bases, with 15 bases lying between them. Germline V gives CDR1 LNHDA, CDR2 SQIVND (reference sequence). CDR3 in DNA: TGTGCCAGTAGTATCAGTGACAGAGGTACTGAGCAGTTCTTC. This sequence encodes CASSISDRGTEQFF. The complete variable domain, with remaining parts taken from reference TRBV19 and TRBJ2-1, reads DGGITQSPKYLFRKEGQNVTLSCEQNLNHDAMYWYRQDPGQGLRLIYYSQIVNDFQKGDIAEGYSVSREKKESFPLTVTSAQKNPTAFYLCASSISDRGTEQFFGPGTRLTVL.

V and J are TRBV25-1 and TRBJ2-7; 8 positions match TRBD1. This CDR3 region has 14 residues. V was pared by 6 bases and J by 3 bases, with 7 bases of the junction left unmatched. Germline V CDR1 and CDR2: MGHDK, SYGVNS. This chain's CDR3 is CASSYAGTGYEQYF. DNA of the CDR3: TGTGCCAGCAGCTACGCCGGGACAGGCTACGAGCAGTACTTC.

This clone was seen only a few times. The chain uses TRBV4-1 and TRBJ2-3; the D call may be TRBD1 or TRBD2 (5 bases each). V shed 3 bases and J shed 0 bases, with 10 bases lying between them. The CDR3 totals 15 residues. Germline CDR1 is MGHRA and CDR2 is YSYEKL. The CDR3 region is CASSQRGPSTDTQYF. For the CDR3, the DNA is TGCGCCAGCAGCCAGAGGGGCCCAAGCACAGATACGCAGTATTTT.

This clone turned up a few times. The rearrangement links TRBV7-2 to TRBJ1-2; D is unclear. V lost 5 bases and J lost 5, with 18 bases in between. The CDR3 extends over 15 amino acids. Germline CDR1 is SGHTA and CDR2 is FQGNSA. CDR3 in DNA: TGTGCCAGCAGCCCAGCCGTAAGGGTTCAATATGGCTACACCTTC. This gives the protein CASSPAVRVQYGYTF.

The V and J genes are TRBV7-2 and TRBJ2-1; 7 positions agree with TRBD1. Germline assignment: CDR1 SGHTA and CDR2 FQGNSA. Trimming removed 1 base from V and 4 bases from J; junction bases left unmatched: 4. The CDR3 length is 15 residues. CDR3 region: CASSLGGQIYNEQFF. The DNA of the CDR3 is TGTGCCAGCAGCTTAGGGGGACAGATTTACAATGAGCAGTTCTTC.

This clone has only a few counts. Here the CDR3 reads CASSPLAGDEQFF. The CDR3 nucleotides are TGTGCCAGTAGCCCTCTAGCGGGAGATGAGCAGTTCTTC. The chain combines TRBV19 with TRBJ2-1; 10 bases match TRBD2. Germline V gives CDR1 LNHDA, CDR2 SQIVND (reference sequence). CDR3 length: 13 residues. V trimming: 6 bases; J trimming: 8 bases; junction bases outside the gene matches: 4.

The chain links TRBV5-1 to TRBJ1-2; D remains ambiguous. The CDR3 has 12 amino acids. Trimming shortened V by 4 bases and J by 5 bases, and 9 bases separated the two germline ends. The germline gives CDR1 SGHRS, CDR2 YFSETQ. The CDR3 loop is CASSDAEYGYTF. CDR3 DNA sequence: TGCGCCAGCAGCGACGCAGAGTATGGCTACACCTTC.

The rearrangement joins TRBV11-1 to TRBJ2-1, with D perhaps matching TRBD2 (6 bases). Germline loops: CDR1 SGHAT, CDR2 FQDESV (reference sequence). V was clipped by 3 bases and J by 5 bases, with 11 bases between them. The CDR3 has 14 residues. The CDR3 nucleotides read TGTGCCAGCAGCTTGACTAGTCTCGACAATGAGCAGTTCTTC. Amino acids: CASSLTSLDNEQFF.

CDR3 in amino acids: CASSRTDYEQYF. Here the CDR3 DNA reads TGCGCCAGCAGCAGGACAGACTACGAGCAGTACTTC. The chain recombines TRBV5-1 with TRBJ2-7, with D perhaps matching TRBD1 (6 bases). The CDR3 totals 12 residues. V lost 4 bases, J lost 3 bases, and 8 bases lay in between. Germline V gives CDR1 SGHRS, CDR2 YFSETQ.

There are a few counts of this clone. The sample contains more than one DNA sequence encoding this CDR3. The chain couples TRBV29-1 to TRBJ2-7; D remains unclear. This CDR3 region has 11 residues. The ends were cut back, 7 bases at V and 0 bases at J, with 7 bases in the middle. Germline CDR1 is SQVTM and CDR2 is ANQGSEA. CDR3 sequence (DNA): TGCAGCGCCGGAAGCTCCTACGAGCAGTACTTC. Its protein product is CSAGSSYEQYF.

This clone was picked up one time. The CDR3 loop is CASSVELANTQYF. Here the CDR3 DNA reads TGTGCCAGCAGTGTCGAACTAGCGAATACGCAGTATTTT. The chain uses TRBV2 and TRBJ2-3, with TRBD2 matching 7 bases. CDR1 is SNHLY and CDR2 is FYNNEI in the germline V gene. The V segment lost 4 bases and the J segment 7 bases; nucleotides outside the gene matches: 5. This CDR3 comprises 13 residues. The complete variable domain, with remaining parts taken from reference TRBV2 and TRBJ2-3, reads EPEVTQTPSHQVTQMGQEVILRCVPISNHLYFYWYRQILGQKVEFLVSFYNNEISEKSEIFDDQFSVERPDGSNFTLKIRSTKLEDSAMYFCASSVELANTQYFGPGTRLTVL.

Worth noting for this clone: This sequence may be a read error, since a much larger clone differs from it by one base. The CDR3 coding sequence is TGTGCCAGGAGCTTCCGGGACCGACAAGAGACCCAGTACTTC. It yields the protein CARSFRDRQETQYF. This chain uses TRBV30 with TRBJ2-5; D assignment may be TRBD1 or TRBD2 (5 bases each). The CDR3 spans 14 residues. The germline CDR1 and CDR2 sequences are GTSNPN and SVGIG (reference sequence).